These 29 T cell receptor beta chains were all obtained from the same sample, sequenced in a study of blood T cell repertoires in COVID-19. The repertoire was sequenced with immunoSEQ multiplex PCR; TCRdb's copy has only in-frame clones and lacks some. The repertoire holds about 46,000 clones, over 70% seen once, with roughly 7.4% in the top ten. Sequencing was performed on peripheral blood. These receptors were taken from a man between 45 and 60 years old with acute or convalescent COVID-19.

This chain links TRBV19 with TRBJ2-7; no clear D gene. Trimming stripped 2 bases from V and 5 bases from J, with 13 bases between. Germline V gene data show CDR1 as LNHDA and CDR2 as SQIVND (reference sequence). This CDR3 region has 14 residues. CDR3 bases: TGTGCCAGTAGTATACTCCTATCATCACACGAGCAGTACTTC. Amino acids: CASSILLSSHEQYF.

In this sample, this clone turned up a few times. The chain uses TRBV20-1 and TRBJ2-7; the match to TRBD1 covers 7 bases. The germline gives CDR1 DFQATT, CDR2 SNEGSKA (reference sequence). V dropped 3 bases and J dropped 2; count of bases not matched to a gene: 1. There are 12 residues in the CDR3. The CDR3 nucleotides read TGCAGTGCTAGTGGACAGGCCTACGAGCAGTACTTC. Protein sequence: CSASGQAYEQYF.

V and J are TRBV25-1 and TRBJ2-2, with TRBD1 as a possible D gene (5 bases). CDR3 length: 15 residues. The V gene's germline CDR1 is MGHDK and CDR2 SYGVNS. Deletions cut 4 bases from V and 5 bases from J, with 14 bases between. The DNA for the CDR3 is TGTGCCAGCAGTGTTGTTACAGGCGAGACCGGGGAGCTGTTTTTT. The encoded protein is CASSVVTGETGELFF.

The V gene is TRBV9, the J gene TRBJ1-1; D gene unclear. Trimming stripped 0 bases from V and 5 bases from J, with 11 bases between. Germline CDR1 reads SGDLS; CDR2 reads YYNGEE. The CDR3 runs 14 residues. CDR3 sequence: CASSVGHSGTEAFF. Written as DNA, the CDR3 is TGTGCCAGCAGCGTAGGGCATTCGGGGACTGAAGCTTTCTTT.

V usage is TRBV5-1 and J usage is TRBJ1-6, with D perhaps matching TRBD1 (5 bases). Trimming removed 3 bases at V and 5 bases at J, with 9 bases between. This CDR3 is built from 14 residues. Germline CDR1 is SGHRS and CDR2 is YFSETQ. This CDR3 reads CASSSGLNNSPLHF. In DNA form, the CDR3 reads TGCGCCAGCAGCTCGGGACTTAATAATTCACCCCTCCACTTT.

This chain links TRBV10-3 with TRBJ1-5; D gene uncertain. Looked up from germline, CDR1 is ENHRY and CDR2 is SYGVKD. V was shortened by 4 bases and J by 5 bases, with 9 bases between the two germline ends. This CDR3 spans 13 amino acids. The CDR3 here is CAISAGADQPQHF. The CDR3 region has the DNA TGTGCCATCAGTGCGGGAGCGGATCAGCCCCAGCATTTT.

The V and J genes are TRBV9 and TRBJ2-7, with TRBD2 as a possible D gene (6 bases). The V gene lost 4 bases and the J gene lost 5 bases, with 13 bases spanning the gap. Germline V gene lookup returns CDR1 SGDLS and CDR2 YYNGEE. The CDR3 loop spans 13 amino acids. The CDR3 loop is CASSFRLGDEQYF. Here the CDR3 DNA reads TGTGCCAGCAGCTTCAGACTAGGTGACGAGCAGTACTTC.

The chain has TRBV5-1 and TRBJ2-1; D remains ambiguous. Germline V lookup: CDR1 SGHRS, CDR2 YFSETQ. The length of the CDR3 is 11 residues. The V end lost 2 bases, the J end lost 10 bases, and 7 bases lay between the germline ends. The CDR3 region has the DNA TGCGCCAGCAGCTTTACTGAGGAGCAGTTCTTC. It yields the protein CASSFTEEQFF.

The CDR3 sequence is CASSHLQGMEQPQHF. DNA of the CDR3: TGTGCCAGCAGCCACCTACAGGGGATGGAGCAGCCCCAGCATTTT. The chain uses TRBV4-2 and TRBJ1-5; 7 bases fit TRBD1. Trimming at V came to 3 bases and at J to 7 bases, leaving 9 bases not matched to a gene. The germline V gene encodes CDR1 LGHNA and CDR2 YNFKEQ. This CDR3 spans 15 amino acids.

This clone appeared a single time. The CDR3, as DNA: TGTGCCAGCAGTTACTCAACACAGGTCTATGAAAAACTGTTTTTT. It yields the protein CASSYSTQVYEKLFF. The V gene is TRBV6-5, the J gene TRBJ1-4; possibly TRBD1 for D (5 bases). With 0 bases removed from V and 6 bases from J, the gap between germline ends came to 11 bases. CDR3 length equals 15 residues. In germline, CDR1 is MNHEY, CDR2 SVGAGI.

The chain links TRBV5-4 to TRBJ2-5; 10 bases are a match to TRBD2. The ends lost 1 base at V and 1 base at J; junction bases unmatched: 1. CDR1 and CDR2 (germline): SGHNT, YYREEE (reference sequence). This CDR3 region has 15 residues. The DNA for the CDR3 is TGTGCCAGCAGCTTGCCTAGCGGGGGCCAAGAGACCCAGTACTTC. The encoded protein is CASSLPSGGQETQYF.

The chain links TRBV5-8 to TRBJ1-4, with D uncertain. The CDR3 loop spans 15 amino acids. Trimming shortened V by 4 bases and J by 4 bases, and 14 bases separated the two germline ends. Germline V gives CDR1 SGHTS, CDR2 YDEGEE. The CDR3 spells CASSLHTVDNEKLFF. The CDR3 nucleotides are TGTGCCAGCAGCCTCCACACAGTCGATAATGAAAAACTGTTTTTT.

J is TRBJ1-6 and V is TRBV3-1 (or the pseudogene TRBV3-2); D possibly corresponds to TRBD1 (6 bases). This CDR3 contains 16 residues. Trimming removed 4 bases at V and 7 bases at J, with 17 bases between. The germline gives CDR1 LGHDT, CDR2 YNNKEL (reference sequence). CDR3 DNA sequence: TGTGCCAGCAGCCTCAGACAGGCGGCTCGGAATTCACCCCTCCACTTT. The encoded protein is CASSLRQAARNSPLHF.

This clone has only a few counts. The chain is built from TRBV28 and TRBJ1-1, with unresolved D. The germline V gene has CDR1 MDHEN and CDR2 SYDVKM. Trimming shortened V by 7 bases and J by 3 bases, and 15 bases separated the two germline ends. CDR3 length: 14 amino acids. For the CDR3, the DNA is TGTGCCAGCACTAGATCGGGAGGGTACACTGAAGCTTTCTTT. Residues: CASTRSGGYTEAFF.

This clone was counted only a few times. V is TRBV19 and J is TRBJ1-4, with D tentatively TRBD1 (6 bases). Germline V CDR1 and CDR2: LNHDA, SQIVND (reference sequence). Trimming stripped 7 bases from V and 3 bases from J, with 15 bases between. This CDR3 has 15 residues. CDR3 sequence reads: CASTNTQGPNEKLFF. CDR3 in DNA: TGTGCCAGTACCAATACACAGGGCCCTAATGAAAAACTGTTTTTT.

The chain employs TRBV2 and TRBJ1-1; 7 bases agree with TRBD1. The CDR3 sequence is 14 residues long. Germline values: CDR1 SNHLY, CDR2 FYNNEI. Trimming at V came to 1 base and at J to 1 base, leaving 0 bases not matched to a gene. The CDR3 protein is CASSEGTGNTEAFF. CDR3 in DNA: TGTGCCAGCAGTGAAGGGACAGGGAACACTGAAGCTTTCTTT.

The gene calls are TRBV11-3 and TRBJ2-1, with TRBD2 identical over 7 bases. The length of the CDR3 is 18 residues. Germline-derived CDR1 and CDR2 are SGHNT and YENEEA. J was trimmed by 0 bases and V by 2 bases; bases with no gene match: 10. CDR3: CASSLNGGGPVSYNEQFF. The DNA for the CDR3 is TGTGCCAGCAGCTTAAATGGCGGGGGACCAGTCTCCTACAATGAGCAGTTCTTC.

CDR3 protein: CASSLDSPGKLFF. The CDR3, as DNA: TGTGCCAGCAGCTTAGATTCCCCCGGAAAACTGTTTTTT. The rearrangement uses TRBV11-2 and TRBJ1-4; D is unclear. The ends were cut back, 0 bases at V and 10 bases at J, with 9 bases in the middle. The germline gives CDR1 SGHAT, CDR2 FQNNGV. This CDR3 has 13 amino acids.

This clone was picked up a small number of times. V and J are TRBV11-2 and TRBJ1-5; 9 nucleotides line up with TRBD1. The ends lost 5 bases at V and 7 bases at J; junction bases unmatched: 3. This CDR3 contains 13 residues. Germline CDR1 is SGHAT and CDR2 is FQNNGV. Written as DNA, the CDR3 is TGTGCCAGCAGCCGGGACAGGGACCAGCCCCAGCATTTT. Translated: CASSRDRDQPQHF.

Only one count was recorded for this clone. Other DNA sequences in the sample encode the same CDR3. The J gene is TRBJ2-2, the V gene TRBV14; D is unclear. CDR3 length: 13 amino acids. The germline CDR1 and CDR2 sequences are SGHDN and FVKESK. The V and J ends lost 5 bases and 1 base respectively, with 5 bases between them. The CDR3: CASSGLNTGELFF. CDR3 nucleotides: TGTGCCAGCAGCGGCCTGAACACCGGGGAGCTGTTTTTT.

The chain joins TRBV10-3 to TRBJ2-5; 7 nucleotides line up with TRBD1. The germline gives CDR1 ENHRY, CDR2 SYGVKD. The J segment lost 3 bases and the V segment lost 8 bases, leaving 12 bases of the junction unmatched. The CDR3 runs 15 residues. CDR3 region: CAIGARDRGEETQYF. The DNA of the CDR3 is TGTGCCATCGGTGCCCGGGACAGAGGAGAAGAGACCCAGTACTTC.

The chain joins TRBV5-1 to TRBJ2-2; 9 nucleotides agree with TRBD1. With 2 bases clipped from V and 0 bases from J, the junction kept 2 bases outside the gene matches. Germline CDR1 SGHRS, CDR2 YFSETQ. The CDR3 extends over 16 amino acids. CDR3 region: CASSFGDRANTGELFF. The CDR3, as DNA: TGCGCCAGCAGCTTTGGGGACAGGGCGAACACCGGGGAGCTGTTTTTT. The full variable domain, rest sourced from reference TRBV5-1 and TRBJ2-2, is KAGVTQTPRYLIKTRGQQVTLSCSPISGHRSVSWYQQTPGQGLQFLFEYFSETQRNKGNFPGRFSGRQFSNSRSEMNVSTLELGDSALYLCASSFGDRANTGELFFGEGSRLTVL.

The chain's CDR3 is CASSFAGTEAFF. CDR3 sequence (DNA): TGTGCCAGCAGTTTTGCAGGCACTGAAGCTTTCTTT. The V call is TRBV6-5, the J call TRBJ1-1; D is ambiguous. Germline V gives CDR1 MNHEY, CDR2 SVGAGI. The length of the CDR3 is 12 residues. V dropped 4 bases and J dropped 4 bases, with 7 bases sitting between them.

V gene TRBV5-4 combines with J gene TRBJ2-1; TRBD2 matches at 12 bases. CDR1 SGHNT and CDR2 YYREEE come from the germline V gene (reference sequence). V lost 5 bases, J lost 5 bases, and 8 bases stayed unmatched. CDR3 length equals 16 residues. The CDR3 DNA sequence: TGTGCCAGCAGTAAAGGGGGACTAGCGGGCAACAATGAGCAGTTCTTC. Residues: CASSKGGLAGNNEQFF.

The rearrangement uses TRBV7-9 and TRBJ2-7; TRBD1 matches at 7 bases. The CDR3 runs 13 residues. The V segment lost 2 bases and the J segment 6 bases; nucleotides outside the gene matches: 4. The V gene's germline CDR1 is SEHNR and CDR2 FQNEAQ (reference sequence). The CDR3: CASSLSGTAEQYF. The CDR3 DNA sequence: TGTGCCAGCAGCTTAAGTGGGACAGCCGAGCAGTACTTC.

This clone has only one observation. The chain employs TRBV13 and TRBJ2-5, with 9 bases matching TRBD2. V shed 6 bases, J shed 2 bases, and the junction held 7 bases outside the gene matches. The CDR3 totals 15 residues. Germline CDR1 reads PRHDT; CDR2 reads FYEKMQ (reference sequence). This CDR3 is CASRDSGSMQETQYF. The CDR3, as DNA: TGTGCCAGCAGGGATAGCGGGAGTATGCAAGAGACCCAGTACTTC.

The chain has TRBV2 and TRBJ1-2; no clear D gene. The CDR3 sequence is 13 residues long. Germline V gene sequence: CDR1 SNHLY, CDR2 FYNNEI. V was trimmed by 1 base and J by 7 bases, leaving 10 bases between them. CDR3 residues: CASSEGGIAGYTF. CDR3 coding DNA: TGTGCCAGCAGTGAAGGAGGGATCGCTGGCTACACCTTC.

The chain recombines TRBV2 with TRBJ2-7; D perhaps matches TRBD2 (6 bases). This CDR3 region has 15 residues. V lost 0 bases to trimming and J lost 0 bases, with 9 bases between them. The germline V gene has CDR1 SNHLY and CDR2 FYNNEI. The CDR3 coding sequence is TGTGCCAGCAGTGAAGCGTGGGGGGACTCCTACGAGCAGTACTTC. Amino acids: CASSEAWGDSYEQYF.

V gene TRBV10-3 combines with J gene TRBJ2-4; a possible D gene is TRBD1 (6 bases). The CDR3 has 15 residues. V dropped 1 base and J dropped 2 bases, with 9 bases sitting between them. The V gene's germline CDR1 is ENHRY and CDR2 SYGVKD. The CDR3 coding sequence is TGTGCCATCAGTGAGTACCAGGGGTCCAAAAACATTCAGTACTTC. Translated: CAISEYQGSKNIQYF.